This is a list of T cell receptor beta chains from one sample in a study of persistence of HIV-infected CD4 T cells. What these receptors recognize is not known. This table comes from immunoSEQ multiplex PCR, and its TCRdb copy is limited to in-frame clones, with some not included. The table has tens of thousands of clones, roughly 80% seen once. This specimen consisted of CD4+ T cells sorted from PBMCs after 18-hour stimulation, obtained from a patient who received antiretroviral therapy. These receptors were obtained from an adult man with HIV who was CMV-seropositive. CDR3s include the opening cysteine and the closing phenylalanine or tryptophan. The D gene is left open where the match is weak. Clone size is not always given. Where it is, it says once, few, many or a class for expanded clones.

>few|.|TRBV13|TRBJ2-2
TGTGCCAGCAGCCCTGCCCCCACCGGGGAGCTGTTTTTT
CASSPAPTGELFF
>.|.|TRBV7-9|TRBJ2-7
TGTGCCAGCAGCATAGGACAGGAGCAGTACTTC
CASSIGQEQYF
>.|.|TRBV2|TRBJ1-3
TGTGCCAGCAGTGAACTCAGCTCTGGAAACACCATATATTTT
CASSELSSGNTIYF
>few|.|TRBV12-3/TRBV12-4|TRBJ1-1
TGTGCCAGCAGTTTTCACGGGTTGGGGGCTTTCTTT
CASSFHGLGAFF
>.|TRBD1|TRBV4-1|TRBJ1-4
TGCGCCAGCAGCCATGGGGACAGGGTCCCCGAAAAACTGTTTTTT
CASSHGDRVPEKLFF
>.|.|TRBV4-1|TRBJ2-7
TGCGCCAGCAGCCAAGGAGGGGGGGGTTCAAAGTCCTACGAGCAGTACTTC
CASSQGGGGSKSYEQYF
>.|TRBD1|TRBV5-6|TRBJ2-7
TGTGCCAGCAGCTACCGGGACAGATACGAGCAGTACTTC
CASSYRDRYEQYF
>.|.|TRBV11-3|TRBJ2-1
TGTGCCAGCAGCTTTTTCTCCAATGAGCAGTTCTTC
CASSFFSNEQFF
>.|TRBD1|TRBV19|TRBJ1-5
TGTGCCAGTAGTTGGGGACAGGGCGGAAGCAATCAGCCCCAGCATTTT
CASSWGQGGSNQPQHF
>.|TRBD1|TRBV5-1|TRBJ2-1
TGCGCCAGCAGCCCAGGGACAGCTCACTACAATGAGCAGTTCTTC
CASSPGTAHYNEQFF
>.|TRBD2|TRBV6-5|TRBJ2-7
TGTGCCAGCCATTCCACGGGGGGAAACTACGAGCAGTACTTC
CASHSTGGNYEQYF
>.|.|TRBV11-3|TRBJ2-1
TGTGCCAGCAGCTTGTCCAGGAACAATGAGCAGTTCTTC
CASSLSRNNEQFF
>.|TRBD1|TRBV6-5|TRBJ1-2
TGTGCCAGCAGTCCCGGGACAGGGAACTATGGCTACACCTTC
CASSPGTGNYGYTF
>.|.|TRBV30|TRBJ1-5
TGTGCCTGGAGTGGAAGAAGCAATCAGCCCCAGCATTTT
CAWSGRSNQPQHF
>.|.|TRBV28|TRBJ1-1
TGTGCCAGCGCCGACACTGAAGCTTTCTTT
CASADTEAFF
>.|.|TRBV9|TRBJ1-2
TGTGCCAGCAGCGTAGATTTTAAGGGCAGGGGATCCTATGGCTACACCTTC
CASSVDFKGRGSYGYTF
>.|TRBD1|TRBV10-3|TRBJ2-7
TGTGCCATCGGACAACCCCCGGGACAGGGGTGGCCCGAGCAGTACTTC
CAIGQPPGQGWPEQYF
>.|TRBD2|TRBV28|TRBJ2-3
TGTGCCAGCAGTTTCCCCACTAGCGGGGGCACCTCTAGCACAGATACGCAGTATTTT
CASSFPTSGGTSSTDTQYF
>.|.|TRBV14|TRBJ1-1
TGTGCCAGCAGCCAACGACAGAACATGAACACTGAAGCTTTCTTT
CASSQRQNMNTEAFF
>few|.|TRBV7-8|TRBJ1-3
TGTGCCAGCACCCTAATCCGCTCTGGAAACACCATATATTTT
CASTLIRSGNTIYF
>.|.|TRBV27|TRBJ2-2
TGTGCCAGCATACGGGCGGGTGGTACCGGGGAGCTGTTTTTT
CASIRAGGTGELFF
>once|.|TRBV19|TRBJ1-5
TGTGCCAGTAGCTTAGGACAGTCGGCGAAACAGCCCCAGCATTTT
CASSLGQSAKQPQHF
>.|.|TRBV18|TRBJ2-6
TGTGCCAGCTCACCCCAGGGGAAGGGAGTCAACTCTGGGGCCAACGTCCTGACTTTC
CASSPQGKGVNSGANVLTF
>.|.|TRBV10-1|TRBJ1-1
TGCGCCAGCAGCCGCCGGGGGGGCACTGAAGCTTTCTTT
CASSRRGGTEAFF
>.|.|TRBV18|TRBJ1-1
TGTGCCAGCTCACTGACAGGGAACACTGAAGCTTTCTTT
CASSLTGNTEAFF
>.|.|TRBV7-3|TRBJ2-3
TGTGCCAGCAGCCCCGGAACAAGGGGGGGGCGGGATACGCAGTATTTT
CASSPGTRGGRDTQYF
>.|TRBD2|TRBV3-1/TRBV3-2|TRBJ2-1
TGTGCCAGCAGCCATAGCGGGGGGGCCAACCATGAGCAGTTCTTC
CASSHSGGANHEQFF
>.|.|TRBV9|TRBJ2-7
TGTGCCAGCAGCGTAGTAGGGGGGGGCCCCGGCGAGCAGTACTTC
CASSVVGGGPGEQYF
>.|.|TRBV27|TRBJ1-4
TGTGCCAGCAGTAGGGCGGGAGCCTTAACAGGAGGAAAACTGTTTTTT
CASSRAGALTGGKLFF
>.|.|TRBV2|TRBJ2-2
TGTGCCAGCAAATACGGGGACGGCCCCACCGGGGAGCTGTTTTTT
CASKYGDGPTGELFF
>once|TRBD2|TRBV7-9|TRBJ2-1
TGTGCCAGCAGCTCCGGACTAGCGGGGGGGAGGTGGTACAATGAGCAGTTCTTC
CASSSGLAGGRWYNEQFF
>once|.|TRBV19|TRBJ1-6
TGTGCCAGTAGTATCGGCCCGACGAATTCACCCCTCCACTTT
CASSIGPTNSPLHF
>.|TRBD1|TRBV18|TRBJ1-1
TGTGCCAGCTCACCGATAAGGGGGCGGGACACTGAAGCTTTCTTT
CASSPIRGRDTEAFF
>.|TRBD1|TRBV5-1|TRBJ2-3
TGCGCCAGCGGACAGGGATCCCGTTCTAGCACAGATACGCAGTATTTT
CASGQGSRSSTDTQYF
>.|.|TRBV2|TRBJ1-1
TGTGCCAGCAGTGGCACAGGGAGTACTGAAGCTTTCTTT
CASSGTGSTEAFF
>.|.|TRBV28|TRBJ1-2
TGTGCCAGCAGTTTGGGGGCGGTCTATGGCTACACCTTC
CASSLGAVYGYTF
>.|TRBD1|TRBV19|TRBJ2-7
TGTGCCAGTAGCAGGACCGGGACAGGGACCTACGAGCAGTACTTC
CASSRTGTGTYEQYF
>few|.|TRBV9|TRBJ2-1
TGTGCCAGCAGCGTAGGGGGGCCCTCCTACAATGAGCAGTTCTTC
CASSVGGPSYNEQFF
>.|TRBD1|TRBV19|TRBJ2-7
TGTGCCAGTCAATCTGACAGGGACTCCTACGAGCAGTACTTC
CASQSDRDSYEQYF
>.|.|TRBV6-6|TRBJ2-6
TGTGCCAGCAGGGGGGGGCGCGGCGGGGCCAACGTCCTGACTTTC
CASRGGRGGANVLTF
>.|TRBD1|TRBV7-3|TRBJ1-1
TGTGCCAGCAGCCGACAGGGGAGTGGTTTGTACACTGAAGCTTTCTTT
CASSRQGSGLYTEAFF
>.|TRBD1|TRBV7-9|TRBJ1-2
TGTGCCAGCAGCTCCAACGCCGGACAGGGGATCGGCTACACCTTC
CASSSNAGQGIGYTF
>few|.|TRBV18|TRBJ2-2
TGTGCCAGCTCCCTACAGGGGAACACCGGGGAGCTGTTTTTT
CASSLQGNTGELFF
>.|.|TRBV6-5|TRBJ1-5
TGTGCCAGCAGTATTCGACAGGTATACAATCAGCCCCAGCATTTT
CASSIRQVYNQPQHF
>.|.|TRBV3-1/TRBV3-2|TRBJ1-6
TGTGCCAGCTCCTTCAACGAGGGGAGGGGGTCACCCCTCCACTTT
CASSFNEGRGSPLHF
>.|.|TRBV5-1|TRBJ1-4
TGCGCCAGCAGCTTTTCTACAGGGTTGGGTGAAAAACTGTTTTTT
CASSFSTGLGEKLFF
>.|.|TRBV4-1|TRBJ1-5
TGCGCCAGCAGCCTCCTAGGGGGTCAGGATCAGCCCCAGCATTTT
CASSLLGGQDQPQHF
>.|TRBD1|TRBV6-5|TRBJ1-1
TGTGCCAGCAGGTCCGGGACAGCTAACACTGAAGCTTTCTTT
CASRSGTANTEAFF
>few|.|TRBV7-8|TRBJ1-1
TGTGCCAGCAGCTTAGCGGACTACATGAACACTGAAGCTTTCTTT
CASSLADYMNTEAFF
>.|.|TRBV3-1/TRBV3-2|TRBJ2-7
TGTGCCAGCAGCGCACTTGGGAGCTCCTACGAGCAGTACTTC
CASSALGSSYEQYF
>.|TRBD1|TRBV30|TRBJ1-6
TGTGCCTGGGCAGGGGGCGTAAATTCACCCCTCCACTTT
CAWAGGVNSPLHF
>.|TRBD1|TRBV18|TRBJ1-2
TGTGCCAGCTCACCCGTGGACAGGGCCGACTATGGCTACACCTTC
CASSPVDRADYGYTF
>few|TRBD2|TRBV18|TRBJ2-3
TGTGCCAGCTCACCCCGGGGGGGGCCAAGAACAGATACGCAGTATTTT
CASSPRGGPRTDTQYF
>.|.|TRBV21-1|TRBJ2-7
TGTGCCAGCAGCCCCGGGACAGGGCCTGAGGAGCAGTACTTC
CASSPGTGPEEQYF
>once|.|TRBV18|TRBJ2-2
TGTGCCAGCTCACCTCCAGGGGTTACCGCCGGGGAGCTGTTTTTT
CASSPPGVTAGELFF
>.|.|TRBV2|TRBJ1-4
TGTGCCAGCAGCTTTAGCCGGGCCAATGAAAAACTGTTTTTT
CASSFSRANEKLFF
>.|.|TRBV19|TRBJ2-6
TGTGCCAGTAGTATAGGAGGGAGTCCTGGGGCCAACGTCCTGACTTTC
CASSIGGSPGANVLTF
>.|TRBD1|TRBV15|TRBJ1-2
TGTGCCACCAGCTCCAGGAAGGGGACAGCGAACTATGGCTACACCTTC
CATSSRKGTANYGYTF
>few|.|TRBV7-9|TRBJ1-6
TGTGCCAGCAGCAACAGGGTATCACCCCTCCACTTT
CASSNRVSPLHF